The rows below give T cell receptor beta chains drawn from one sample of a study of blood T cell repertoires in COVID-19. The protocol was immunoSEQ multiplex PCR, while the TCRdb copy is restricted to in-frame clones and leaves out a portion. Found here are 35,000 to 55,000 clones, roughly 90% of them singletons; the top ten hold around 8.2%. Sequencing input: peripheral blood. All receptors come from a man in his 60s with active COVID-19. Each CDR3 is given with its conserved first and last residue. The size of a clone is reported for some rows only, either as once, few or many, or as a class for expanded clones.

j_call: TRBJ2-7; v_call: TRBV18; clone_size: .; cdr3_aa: CASSPLAPYSYEQYF
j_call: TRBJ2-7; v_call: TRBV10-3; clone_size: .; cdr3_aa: CAISDLTGYSYEQYF
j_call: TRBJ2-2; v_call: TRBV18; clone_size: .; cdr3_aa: CASSLTNTGELFF
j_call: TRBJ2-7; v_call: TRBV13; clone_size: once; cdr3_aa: CASSPRKGVTEQYF
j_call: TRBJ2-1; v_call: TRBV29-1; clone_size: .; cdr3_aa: CSVGLAANEQFF
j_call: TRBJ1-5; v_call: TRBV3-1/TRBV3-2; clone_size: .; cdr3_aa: CASSQDQGAGQPQHF
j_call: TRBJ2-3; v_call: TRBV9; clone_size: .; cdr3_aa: CASSFRSSGFSTDTQYF
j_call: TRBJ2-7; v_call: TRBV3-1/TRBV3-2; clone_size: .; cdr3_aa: CASSQSRGSSYEQYF
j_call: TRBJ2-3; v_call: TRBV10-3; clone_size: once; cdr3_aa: CATTPTSGGLVDTQYF
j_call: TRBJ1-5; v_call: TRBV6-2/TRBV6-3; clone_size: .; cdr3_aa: CASSGQGRWQPQHF
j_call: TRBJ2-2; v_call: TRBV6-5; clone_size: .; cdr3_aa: CASSPDRGRTGELFF
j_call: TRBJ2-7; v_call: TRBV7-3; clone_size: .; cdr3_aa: CASSQAGTSDYEQYF
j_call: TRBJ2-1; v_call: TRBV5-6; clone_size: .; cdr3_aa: CASSFGSSYNEQFF
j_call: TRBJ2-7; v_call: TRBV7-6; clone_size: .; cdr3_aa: CASTQGTSGLEQYF
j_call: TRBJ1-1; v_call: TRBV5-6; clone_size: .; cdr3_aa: CASSLGQGTTEAFF
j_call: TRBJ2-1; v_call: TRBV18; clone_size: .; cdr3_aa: CASSPRTGRVNEQFF
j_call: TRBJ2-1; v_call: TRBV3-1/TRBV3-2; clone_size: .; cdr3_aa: CASSQVSLGSGRPGEQFF
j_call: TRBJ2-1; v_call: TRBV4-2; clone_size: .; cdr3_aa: CASSQDGVGLAGGWYEQFF
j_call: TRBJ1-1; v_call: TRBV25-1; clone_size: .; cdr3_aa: CASSDNKGANTEAFF
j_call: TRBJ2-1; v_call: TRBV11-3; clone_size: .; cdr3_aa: CASSLDREHEQFF
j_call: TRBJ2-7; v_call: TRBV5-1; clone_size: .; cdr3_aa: CASSLGLYEQYF
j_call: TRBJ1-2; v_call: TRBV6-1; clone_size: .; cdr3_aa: CASSEATQDSYGYTF
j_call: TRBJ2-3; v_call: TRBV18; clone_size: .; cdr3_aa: CASSPGTSGIEADTQYF
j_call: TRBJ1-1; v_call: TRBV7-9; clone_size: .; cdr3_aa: CASSVSRGQETEAFF
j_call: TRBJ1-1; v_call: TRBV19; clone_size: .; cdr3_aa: CASSMKGGATEAFF
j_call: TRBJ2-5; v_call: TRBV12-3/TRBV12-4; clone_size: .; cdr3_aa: CASTITDGETQYF
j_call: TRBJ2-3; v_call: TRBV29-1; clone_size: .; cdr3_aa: CSVDGTSSPDTQYF
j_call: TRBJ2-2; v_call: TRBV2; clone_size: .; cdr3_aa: CASASGKWVTGELFF
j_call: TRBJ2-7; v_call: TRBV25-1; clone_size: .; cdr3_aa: CASRGGGYEQYF
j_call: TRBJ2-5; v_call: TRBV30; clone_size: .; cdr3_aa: CAWSVPTSGSLETQYF
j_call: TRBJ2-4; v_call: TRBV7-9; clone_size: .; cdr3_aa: CASSSTSAAKNIQYF
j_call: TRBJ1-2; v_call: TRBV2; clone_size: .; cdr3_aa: CASRLDRSNYGYTF
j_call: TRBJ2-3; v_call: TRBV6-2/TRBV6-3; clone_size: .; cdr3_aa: CASSGGTSESTQYF
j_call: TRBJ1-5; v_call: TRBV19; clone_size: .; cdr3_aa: CASSLVSQPQHF
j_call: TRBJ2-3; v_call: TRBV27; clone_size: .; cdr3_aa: CASRRGPEADTQYF
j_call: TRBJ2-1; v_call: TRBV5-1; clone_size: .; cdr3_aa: CASSLLAGGVNEQFF
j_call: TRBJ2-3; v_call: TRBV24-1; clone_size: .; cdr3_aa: CATSEQQGAQWDTQYF
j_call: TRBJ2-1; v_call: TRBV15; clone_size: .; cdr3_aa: CATSRGGTSGLGQFF
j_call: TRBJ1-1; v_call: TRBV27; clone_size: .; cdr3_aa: CASSLLRSTGNTEAFF
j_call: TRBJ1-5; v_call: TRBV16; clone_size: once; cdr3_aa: CASSQEGQGRQPQHF
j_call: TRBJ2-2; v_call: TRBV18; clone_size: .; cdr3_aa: CASSPRRLAGAGELFF
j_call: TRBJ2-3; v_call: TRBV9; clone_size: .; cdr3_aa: CASSVVSGADTQYF
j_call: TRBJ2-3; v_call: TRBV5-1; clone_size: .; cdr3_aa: CASSPDGTGWTDTQYF
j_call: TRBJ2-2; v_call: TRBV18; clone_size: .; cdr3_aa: CASSPRTAANTGELFF
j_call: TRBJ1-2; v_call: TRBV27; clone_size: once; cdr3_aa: CASSATGLYYGYTF